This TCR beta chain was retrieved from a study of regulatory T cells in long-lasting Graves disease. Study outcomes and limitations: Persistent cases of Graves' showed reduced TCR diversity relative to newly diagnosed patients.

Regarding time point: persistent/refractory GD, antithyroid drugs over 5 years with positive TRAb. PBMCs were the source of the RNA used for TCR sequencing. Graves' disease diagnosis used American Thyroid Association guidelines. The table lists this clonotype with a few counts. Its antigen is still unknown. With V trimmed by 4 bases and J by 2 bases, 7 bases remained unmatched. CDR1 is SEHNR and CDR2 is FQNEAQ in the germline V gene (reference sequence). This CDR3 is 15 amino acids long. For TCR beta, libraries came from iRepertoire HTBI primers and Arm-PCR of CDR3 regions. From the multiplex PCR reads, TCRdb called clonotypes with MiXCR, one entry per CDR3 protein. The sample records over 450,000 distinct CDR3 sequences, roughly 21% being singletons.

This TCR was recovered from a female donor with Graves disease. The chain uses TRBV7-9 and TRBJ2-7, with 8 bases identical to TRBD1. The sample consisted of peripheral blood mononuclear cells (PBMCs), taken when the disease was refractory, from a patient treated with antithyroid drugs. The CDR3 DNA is TGTGCCAGCAGCTCTCCCGGGGACAGGACCTACGAGCAGTACTTC. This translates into CASSSPGDRTYEQYF.